Shown below are 18 T cell receptor beta chains from a single sample sequenced in a study of long-term antiretroviral therapy in people with HIV. Researchers ran immunoSEQ v3.0 at survey level. The protocol was immunoSEQ multiplex PCR, while the TCRdb copy is restricted to in-frame clones and leaves out a portion. The table records 30,000 to 45,000 clones, 80% of them present only once. Specimen: unsorted PBMCs, collected 3.4 years after starting antiretroviral therapy. Source of these receptors: a man between 25 and 39 years old with HIV.

The chain carries TRBV9 and TRBJ2-1; a weak D match, TRBD1 (6 bases). CDR1 and CDR2 (germline): SGDLS, YYNGEE. The CDR3 spans 16 residues. V lost 4 bases to trimming and J lost 1 base, with 15 bases between them. The DNA of the CDR3 is TGTGCCAGCAGCCAAAAAACGACAGGTTCCTACAATGAGCAGTTCTTC. Its translation is CASSQKTTGSYNEQFF. Complete variable domain (other parts from reference TRBV9 and TRBJ2-1): DSGVTQTPKHLITATGQRVTLRCSPRSGDLSVYWYQQSLDQGLQFLIQYYNGEERAKGNILERFSAQQFPDLHSELNLSSLELGDSALYFCASSQKTTGSYNEQFFGPGTRLTVL.

The V gene is TRBV28, the J gene TRBJ2-3, with 9 nucleotides matching TRBD1. The junction had 7 bases not matched to a gene; V was cut back by 4 bases and J by 5 bases. The CDR3 is 15 amino acids. Germline V gene data show CDR1 as MDHEN and CDR2 as SYDVKM. This CDR3 reads CASSSTGGGIDTQYF. The CDR3 DNA sequence: TGTGCCAGCAGTTCCACAGGGGGCGGAATAGATACGCAGTATTTT.

CDR3 nucleotide sequence: TGTGCCAGCAGTGGTTGGTCAGGGTGGAGTAATGAGCAGTTCTTC. Protein: CASSGWSGWSNEQFF. The gene calls are TRBV28 and TRBJ2-1; TRBD1 might be the D (5 bases). Germline V lookup: CDR1 MDHEN, CDR2 SYDVKM. The CDR3 has 15 amino acids. Trimming pared 5 bases from V and 7 bases from J, leaving 18 bases between.

This chain links TRBV20-1 with TRBJ1-2; unclear D gene. Trimming removed 2 bases from V and 8 bases from J, with 9 bases in between. The CDR3 consists of 11 residues. From germline, CDR1 is DFQATT and CDR2 SNEGSKA (reference sequence). In DNA form, the CDR3 reads TGCAGTGCTAGAACCTCCAGGGGCTACACCTTC. Encoded protein: CSARTSRGYTF.

The rearrangement joins TRBV10-3 to TRBJ2-7; D is unclear. Germline lookup yields CDR1 ENHRY and CDR2 SYGVKD. V lost 3 bases and J lost 7, with 10 bases in between. The CDR3 extends over 12 amino acids. CDR3 sequence reads: CAISDSLEEQYF. As DNA, the CDR3 is TGTGCCATCAGTGATTCCTTGGAGGAGCAGTACTTC.

The V and J genes are TRBV5-6 and TRBJ2-7; possible D gene TRBD1, 6 bases. Germline-derived CDR1 and CDR2 are SGHDT and YYEEEE. This CDR3 spans 14 amino acids. Trimming shortened V by 0 bases and J by 6 bases, and 13 bases separated the two germline ends. This CDR3 reads CASSLGDIAGEQYF. In nucleotides, the CDR3 is TGTGCCAGCAGCTTGGGGGACATAGCTGGCGAGCAGTACTTC.

This clone appeared a single time. The chain carries TRBV11-2 and TRBJ2-6; D call uncertain. The CDR3 sequence is 15 residues long. In germline, CDR1 is SGHAT, CDR2 FQNNGV. V was clipped by 1 base and J by 0 bases, with 4 bases between them. As DNA, the CDR3 is TGTGCCAGCAGCTTAGTTAACTCTGGGGCCAACGTCCTGACTTTC. It yields the protein CASSLVNSGANVLTF.

The chain couples TRBV4-3 to TRBJ2-2; D is undetermined. V was clipped by 3 bases and J by 5 bases, with 10 bases between them. Per the germline V gene, CDR1 is LGHNA and CDR2 is YSLEER. There are 14 residues in the CDR3. The DNA for the CDR3 is TGCGCCAGCAGCCACGACTCGCGGACCGGGGAGCTGTTTTTT. It codes for CASSHDSRTGELFF.

The rearrangement links TRBV7-2 to TRBJ1-1; possibly TRBD1 for D (5 bases). V lost 1 base to trimming and J lost 1 base, with 16 bases between them. The CDR3 is 17 residues long. CDR1 is SGHTA, CDR2 FQGNSA, per germline. The CDR3 coding sequence is TGTGCCAGCAGCTTAGTGGGGACCACGAACAAGAACACTGAAGCTTTCTTT. Protein: CASSLVGTTNKNTEAFF.

The V gene is TRBV25-1, the J gene TRBJ1-2, with D unresolved. This CDR3 contains 16 residues. V was clipped by 4 bases and J by 0 bases, with 15 bases between them. The germline V gene has CDR1 MGHDK and CDR2 SYGVNS. CDR3 sequence: CASSAFGRATNYGYTF. The DNA of the CDR3 is TGTGCCAGCAGTGCCTTCGGCCGCGCAACTAACTATGGCTACACCTTC.

This clone occurred once. The chain recombines TRBV7-2 with TRBJ2-1; 7 bases agree with TRBD2. This CDR3 is built from 13 residues. Germline CDR1 SGHTA, CDR2 FQGNSA. V dropped 6 bases and J dropped 10; count of bases not matched to a gene: 9. CDR3 residues: CASSSQPGGEQFF. For the CDR3, the DNA is TGTGCCAGCAGTTCCCAACCCGGGGGGGAGCAGTTCTTC.

This chain connects TRBV9 to TRBJ2-5; D uncertain. Germline lookup yields CDR1 SGDLS and CDR2 YYNGEE. CDR3 size: 15 residues. V was trimmed by 0 bases and J by 0 bases, leaving 9 bases between them. CDR3 amino acids: CASSVDGGYQETQYF. In DNA form, the CDR3 reads TGTGCCAGCAGCGTAGACGGCGGATACCAAGAGACCCAGTACTTC.

The V and J genes are TRBV18 and TRBJ1-2; D is uncertain. The germline V and J ends were trimmed by 5 bases and 3 bases, with 4 bases remaining between them. Germline CDR1 is KGHSH and CDR2 is LQKENI. CDR3 length: 11 residues. The CDR3 DNA reads TGTGCCAGCTCATCGGACTATGGCTACACCTTC. Translated: CASSSDYGYTF.

This clone was observed once. The genes are TRBV7-2 and TRBJ1-3; the D gene is possibly TRBD1 (5 bases). Trimming took 2 bases from V and 4 from J, leaving 9 bases between them. CDR1 is SGHTA and CDR2 is FQGNSA in the germline V gene. This CDR3 comprises 14 residues. The CDR3 spells CASSLSTVGNTIYF. The DNA for the CDR3 is TGTGCCAGCAGCTTATCGACAGTCGGAAACACCATATATTTT.

A few counts support this clone. The DNA of the CDR3 is TGCGCCAGCAGCTTGGGACCACAGGGGGCTTTGTATGGCTACACCTTC. This codes for CASSLGPQGALYGYTF. The chain employs TRBV5-1 and TRBJ1-2; 9 positions match TRBD1. CDR1 is SGHRS, CDR2 YFSETQ, per germline. The length of the CDR3 is 16 residues. V shed 0 bases, J shed 5 bases, and the junction held 8 bases outside the gene matches.

The chain joins TRBV10-3 to TRBJ1-2; D not certain. Trimming left V 3 bases short and J 5 bases short, with 13 bases between. Per the germline V gene, CDR1 is ENHRY and CDR2 is SYGVKD. The CDR3 sequence is 14 residues long. This CDR3 is CAISERTDFYGYTF. CDR3 DNA sequence: TGTGCCATCAGTGAAAGGACCGACTTTTATGGCTACACCTTC.

The chain is built from TRBV2 and TRBJ1-1; D not resolved. The germline V and J ends were trimmed by 0 bases and 6 bases, with 11 bases remaining between them. CDR3 length: 14 amino acids. CDR1 and CDR2 (germline): SNHLY, FYNNEI. Here the CDR3 DNA reads TGTGCCAGCAGTGAAGCTCACTGGCGCGCTGAAGCTTTCTTT. Protein sequence: CASSEAHWRAEAFF.

The gene calls are TRBV7-2 and TRBJ2-3; tentatively, D is TRBD2 (6 bases). The V end was cut by 4 bases, the J end by 11 bases, with 13 bases between. The germline gives CDR1 SGHTA, CDR2 FQGNSA. The CDR3 sequence is 12 residues long. The CDR3 sequence is CASSWGDRGQYF. Written as DNA, the CDR3 is TGTGCCAGCAGCTGGGGGGACCGAGGGCAGTATTTT.